The sequence of this T cell receptor beta chain was determined in a study of T cell changes during pregnancy in multiple sclerosis. The protocol was immunoSEQ multiplex PCR, while the TCRdb copy is restricted to in-frame clones and leaves out a portion. The table records more than 70,000 clones, approximately 92% of them present only once. CDR1 and CDR2 from the germline V gene are LNHDA and SQIVND (reference sequence). The CDR3 spans 16 residues. V lost 3 bases to trimming and J lost 4 bases; unmatched junction nucleotides: 8. The sequence came from a female donor with multiple sclerosis, enrolled in a pregnancy study. The starting material was peripheral blood, obtained before pregnancy. The rearrangement uses TRBV19 and TRBJ2-1; 8 nucleotides line up with TRBD2. CDR3 in DNA: TGTGCCAGTAGTATTTTGGCTAGCGGGCCTTACAATGAGCAGTTCTTC. It codes for CASSILASGPYNEQFF. The complete variable domain, with remaining parts taken from reference TRBV19 and TRBJ2-1, reads DGGITQSPKYLFRKEGQNVTLSCEQNLNHDAMYWYRQDPGQGLRLIYYSQIVNDFQKGDIAEGYSVSREKKESFPLTVTSAQKNPTAFYLCASSILASGPYNEQFFGPGTRLTVL.